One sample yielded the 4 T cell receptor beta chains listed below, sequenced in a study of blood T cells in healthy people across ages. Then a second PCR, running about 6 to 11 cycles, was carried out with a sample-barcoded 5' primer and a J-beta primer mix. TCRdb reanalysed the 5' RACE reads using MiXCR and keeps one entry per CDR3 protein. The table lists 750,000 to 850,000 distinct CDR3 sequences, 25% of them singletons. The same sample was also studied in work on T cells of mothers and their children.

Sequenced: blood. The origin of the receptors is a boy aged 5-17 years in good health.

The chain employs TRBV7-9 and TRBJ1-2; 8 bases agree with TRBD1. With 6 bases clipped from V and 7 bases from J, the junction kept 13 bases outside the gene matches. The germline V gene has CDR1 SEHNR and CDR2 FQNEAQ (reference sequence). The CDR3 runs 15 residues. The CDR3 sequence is CASSSIRDRGAGYTF. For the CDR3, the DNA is TGTGCCAGCAGTTCAATTAGAGACAGGGGAGCTGGCTACACCTTC.

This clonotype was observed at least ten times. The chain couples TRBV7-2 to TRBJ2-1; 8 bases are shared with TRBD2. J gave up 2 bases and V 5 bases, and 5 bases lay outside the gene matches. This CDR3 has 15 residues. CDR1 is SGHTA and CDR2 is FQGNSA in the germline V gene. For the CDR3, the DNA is TGTGCCAGCAGCGTCATCGGGGGGGCCTACAATGAGCAGTTCTTC. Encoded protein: CASSVIGGAYNEQFF. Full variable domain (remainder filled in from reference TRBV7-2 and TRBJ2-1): GAGVSQSPSNKVTEKGKDVELRCDPISGHTALYWYRQSLGQGLEFLIYFQGNSAPDKSGLPSDRFSAERTGGSVSTLTIQRTQQEDSAVYLCASSVIGGAYNEQFFGPGTRLTVL.

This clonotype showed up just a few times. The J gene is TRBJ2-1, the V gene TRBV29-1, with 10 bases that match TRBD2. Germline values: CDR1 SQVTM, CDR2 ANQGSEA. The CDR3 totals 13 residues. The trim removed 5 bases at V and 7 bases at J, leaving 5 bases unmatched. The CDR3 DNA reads TGCAGCGTTCACCTAGCGGGAGCGAATGAGCAGTTCTTC. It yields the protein CSVHLAGANEQFF.

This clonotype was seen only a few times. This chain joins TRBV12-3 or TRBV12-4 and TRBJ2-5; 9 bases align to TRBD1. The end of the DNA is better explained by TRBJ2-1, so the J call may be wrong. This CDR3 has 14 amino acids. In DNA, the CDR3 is TGTGCCAGCAACACAGGGGGCGTACGCAATGAGCAGTTCTTC. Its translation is CASNTGGVRNEQFF.